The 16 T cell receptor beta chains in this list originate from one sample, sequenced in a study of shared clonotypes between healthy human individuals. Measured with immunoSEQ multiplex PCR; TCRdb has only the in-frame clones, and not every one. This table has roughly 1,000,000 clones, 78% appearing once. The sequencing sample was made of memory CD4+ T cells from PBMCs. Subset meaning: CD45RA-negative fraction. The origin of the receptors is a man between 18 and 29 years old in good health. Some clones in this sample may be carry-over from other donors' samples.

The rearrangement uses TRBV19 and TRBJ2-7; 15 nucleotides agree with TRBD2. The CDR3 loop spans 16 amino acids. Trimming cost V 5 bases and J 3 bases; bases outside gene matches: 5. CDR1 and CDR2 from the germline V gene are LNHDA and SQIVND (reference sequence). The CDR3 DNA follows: TGTGCCAGTAGTCATCGGACTAGCGGGAGGGGCTACGAGCAGTACTTC. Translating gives CASSHRTSGRGYEQYF.

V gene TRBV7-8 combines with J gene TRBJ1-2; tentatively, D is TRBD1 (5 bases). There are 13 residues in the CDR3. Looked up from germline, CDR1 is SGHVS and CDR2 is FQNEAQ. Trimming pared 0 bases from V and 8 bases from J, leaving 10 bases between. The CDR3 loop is CASSLAQGPGYTF. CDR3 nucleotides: TGTGCCAGCAGCTTAGCGCAGGGTCCGGGCTACACCTTC.

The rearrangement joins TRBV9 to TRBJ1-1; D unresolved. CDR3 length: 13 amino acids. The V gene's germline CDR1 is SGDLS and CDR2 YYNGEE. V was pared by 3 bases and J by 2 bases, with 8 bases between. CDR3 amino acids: CASSADFNTEAFF. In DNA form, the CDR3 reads TGTGCCAGCAGCGCTGACTTTAACACTGAAGCTTTCTTT.

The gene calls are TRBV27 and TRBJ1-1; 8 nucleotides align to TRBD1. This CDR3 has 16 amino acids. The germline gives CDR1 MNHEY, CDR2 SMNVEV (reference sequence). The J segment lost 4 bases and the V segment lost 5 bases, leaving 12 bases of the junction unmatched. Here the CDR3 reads CASSPRTGQVVTEAFF. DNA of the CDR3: TGTGCCAGCAGTCCCCGGACAGGGCAGGTGGTCACTGAAGCTTTCTTT.

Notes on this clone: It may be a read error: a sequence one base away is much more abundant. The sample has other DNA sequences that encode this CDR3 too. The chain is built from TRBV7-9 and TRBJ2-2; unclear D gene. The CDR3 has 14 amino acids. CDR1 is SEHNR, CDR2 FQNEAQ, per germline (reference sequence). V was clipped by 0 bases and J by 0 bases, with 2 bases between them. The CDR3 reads CASSLAPNTGELFF. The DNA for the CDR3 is TGTGCCAGCAGCTTAGCCCCGAACACCGGGGAGCTGTTTTTT.

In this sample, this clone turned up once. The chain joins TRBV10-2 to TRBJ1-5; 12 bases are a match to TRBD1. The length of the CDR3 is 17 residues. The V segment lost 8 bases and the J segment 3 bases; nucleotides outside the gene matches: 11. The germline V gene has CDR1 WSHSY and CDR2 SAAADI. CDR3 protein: CASGTGTGGAYNQPQHF. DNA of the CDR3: TGCGCCAGCGGTACCGGGACAGGGGGCGCATACAATCAGCCCCAGCATTTT.

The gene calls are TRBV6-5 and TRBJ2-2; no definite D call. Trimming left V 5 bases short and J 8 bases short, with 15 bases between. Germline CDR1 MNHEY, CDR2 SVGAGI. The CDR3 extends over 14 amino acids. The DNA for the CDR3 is TGTGCCAGCAGTCGCGCTAGAAATATGGGGGAGCTGTTTTTT. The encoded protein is CASSRARNMGELFF.

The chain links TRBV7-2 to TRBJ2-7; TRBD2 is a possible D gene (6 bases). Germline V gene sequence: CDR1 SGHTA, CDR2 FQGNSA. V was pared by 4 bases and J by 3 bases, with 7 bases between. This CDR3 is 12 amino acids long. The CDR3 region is CASSSDYYEQYF. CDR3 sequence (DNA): TGTGCCAGCAGCTCGGACTACTACGAGCAGTACTTC.

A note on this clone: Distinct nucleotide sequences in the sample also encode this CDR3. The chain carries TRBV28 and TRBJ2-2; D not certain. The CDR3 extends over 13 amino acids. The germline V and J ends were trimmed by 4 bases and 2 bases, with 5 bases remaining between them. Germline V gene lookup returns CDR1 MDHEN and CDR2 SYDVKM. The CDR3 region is CASSYSNTGELFF. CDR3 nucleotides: TGTGCCAGCAGTTACAGTAACACCGGGGAGCTGTTTTTT.

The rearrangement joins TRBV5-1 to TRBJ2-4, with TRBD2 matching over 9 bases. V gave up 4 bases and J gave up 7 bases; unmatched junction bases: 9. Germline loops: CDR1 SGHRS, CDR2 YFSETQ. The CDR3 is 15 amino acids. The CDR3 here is CASSPRLAAGNIQYF. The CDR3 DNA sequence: TGCGCCAGCAGCCCTCGACTAGCGGCGGGGAACATTCAGTACTTC. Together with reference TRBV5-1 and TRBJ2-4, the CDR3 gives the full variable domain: KAGVTQTPRYLIKTRGQQVTLSCSPISGHRSVSWYQQTPGQGLQFLFEYFSETQRNKGNFPGRFSGRQFSNSRSEMNVSTLELGDSALYLCASSPRLAAGNIQYFGAGTRLSVL.

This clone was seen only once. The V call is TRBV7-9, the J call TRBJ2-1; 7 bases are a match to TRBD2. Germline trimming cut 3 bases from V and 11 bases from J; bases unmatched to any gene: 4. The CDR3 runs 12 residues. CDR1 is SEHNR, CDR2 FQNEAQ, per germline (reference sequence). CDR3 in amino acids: CASSLLAAQQFF. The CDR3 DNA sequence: TGTGCCAGCAGCTTGCTAGCGGCACAGCAGTTCTTC.

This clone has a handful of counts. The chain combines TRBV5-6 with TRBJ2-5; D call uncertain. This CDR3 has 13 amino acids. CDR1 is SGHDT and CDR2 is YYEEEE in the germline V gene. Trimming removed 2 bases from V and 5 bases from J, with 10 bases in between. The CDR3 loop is CASSFYKPETQYF. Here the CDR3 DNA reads TGTGCCAGCAGCTTTTACAAACCGGAGACCCAGTACTTC.

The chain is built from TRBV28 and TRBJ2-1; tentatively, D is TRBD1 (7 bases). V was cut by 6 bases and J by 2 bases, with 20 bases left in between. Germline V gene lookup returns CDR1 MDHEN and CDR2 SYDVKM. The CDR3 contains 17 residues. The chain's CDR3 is CASSTGGNRGPYNEQFF. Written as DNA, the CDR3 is TGTGCCAGCAGCACCGGGGGTAACAGGGGACCCTACAATGAGCAGTTCTTC. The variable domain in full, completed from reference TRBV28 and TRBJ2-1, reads DVKVTQSSRYLVKRTGEKVFLECVQDMDHENMFWYRQDPGLGLRLIYFSYDVKMKEKGDIPEGYSVSREKKERFSLILESASTNQTSMYLCASSTGGNRGPYNEQFFGPGTRLTVL.

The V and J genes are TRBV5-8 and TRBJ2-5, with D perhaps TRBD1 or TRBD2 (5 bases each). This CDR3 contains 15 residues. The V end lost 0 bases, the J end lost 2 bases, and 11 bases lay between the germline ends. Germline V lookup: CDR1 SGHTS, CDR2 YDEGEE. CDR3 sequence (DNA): TGTGCCAGCAGCTTGGCCCGGGACGGGCAAGAGACCCAGTACTTC. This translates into CASSLARDGQETQYF.

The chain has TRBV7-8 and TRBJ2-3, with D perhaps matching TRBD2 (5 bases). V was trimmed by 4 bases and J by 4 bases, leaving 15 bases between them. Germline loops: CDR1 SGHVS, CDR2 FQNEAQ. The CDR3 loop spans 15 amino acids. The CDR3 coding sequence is TGTGCCAGCAGCTGGTCGGGTACGGGATCAGATACGCAGTATTTT. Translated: CASSWSGTGSDTQYF.

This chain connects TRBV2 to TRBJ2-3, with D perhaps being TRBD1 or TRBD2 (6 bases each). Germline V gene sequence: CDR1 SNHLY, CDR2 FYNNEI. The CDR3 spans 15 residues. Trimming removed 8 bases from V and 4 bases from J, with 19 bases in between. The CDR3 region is CASGGGTLSADTQYF. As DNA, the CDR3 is TGTGCCAGCGGGGGCGGGACACTTTCGGCAGATACGCAGTATTTT.